Below, 10 T cell receptor beta chains from the same sample are listed, as sequenced in a study of T cells after yellow fever vaccination. Via MiXCR, TCRdb re-called the 5' RACE reads, giving one row per CDR3 protein. The sample has roughly 120,000 distinct CDR3 sequences; 8% to 9.5% are singletons. The input for sequencing was CD8+ T cells sorted from PBMCs, taken 45 days after the yellow fever booster vaccination. These receptors all stem from a man aged 30-40 years who received the YFV17D yellow fever vaccine.

This clonotype was counted many times. The chain joins TRBV7-9 to TRBJ1-5; a possible D gene is TRBD1 (6 bases). Between the trimmed V and J ends, which lost 4 bases and 2 bases, there was a span of 12 bases. The length of the CDR3 is 15 residues. CDR1 is SEHNR, CDR2 FQNEAQ, per germline (reference sequence). CDR3 nucleotides: TGTGCCAGCAGCTCCCTCGGGGGCGGCAATCAGCCCCAGCATTTT. Protein product: CASSSLGGGNQPQHF.

This clonotype was seen a handful of times. The CDR3 spells CATTEREASYNEQFF. The DNA of the CDR3 is TGTGCCACCACGGAGCGGGAGGCGTCCTACAATGAGCAGTTCTTC. The chain couples TRBV6-2 or TRBV6-3 to TRBJ2-1, with TRBD2 matching over 9 bases. With V trimmed by 10 bases and J by 1 base, 8 bases remained unmatched. CDR1 and CDR2 (germline): MNHEY, SVGEGT. The CDR3 has 15 residues.

The V call is TRBV18, the J call TRBJ2-3; possible D gene TRBD1, 6 bases. Germline V CDR1 and CDR2: KGHSH, LQKENI. V was pared by 0 bases and J by 4 bases, with 8 bases between. The CDR3 consists of 14 residues. CDR3 DNA sequence: TGTGCCAGCTCACCACCGGGGGCGGCAGATACGCAGTATTTT. Encoded protein: CASSPPGAADTQYF.

This clonotype has only a few counts. The chain combines TRBV29-1 with TRBJ2-2, with TRBD2 matching over 12 bases. CDR1 is SQVTM, CDR2 ANQGSEA, per germline. This CDR3 is built from 15 residues. The V and J ends lost 5 bases and 1 base, in that order; junction bases with no gene match: 2. CDR3 nucleotides: TGCAGCGTTCCGACTAGCGGGGGGAACACCGGGGAGCTGTTTTTT. It encodes CSVPTSGGNTGELFF.

This chain connects TRBV29-1 to TRBJ2-1; D is undetermined. CDR3 length: 13 residues. Germline values: CDR1 SQVTM, CDR2 ANQGSEA. Trimming took off 7 bases at V and 8 bases at J, with 18 bases between the two ends. The CDR3 DNA is TGCAGCGCCCGGTCCCCTCAGCGCGATGAGCAGTTCTTC. It yields the protein CSARSPQRDEQFF.

The chain employs TRBV11-2 and TRBJ1-2, with TRBD1 matching 8 bases. CDR1 SGHAT and CDR2 FQNNGV come from the germline V gene. There are 17 residues in the CDR3. The J segment lost 3 bases and the V segment lost 0 bases, leaving 9 bases of the junction unmatched. The CDR3 bases are TGTGCCAGCAGCTTAGACGCCGCCCAGGGGGCCTACTATGGCTACACCTTC. Protein product: CASSLDAAQGAYYGYTF.

For this clonotype: With a much larger clone just one base away, this may be a read error. The chain carries TRBV7-8 and TRBJ2-3, with TRBD2 matching over 11 bases. CDR1 is SGHVS and CDR2 is FQNEAQ in the germline V gene. The trim removed 5 bases at V and 7 bases at J, leaving 20 bases unmatched. This CDR3 contains 19 residues. The CDR3 bases are TGTGCCAGCAGCGCACAGAGTCCTATAGCGGGAGGGTTCTCAAATACGCAGTATTTT. Protein sequence: CASSAQSPIAGGFSNTQYF.

There are many counts of this clonotype. The chain has TRBV29-1 and TRBJ2-2; D possibly corresponds to TRBD1 (5 bases). Germline V gives CDR1 SQVTM, CDR2 ANQGSEA. V lost 7 bases and J lost 6, with 9 bases in between. CDR3 length: 11 amino acids. The CDR3 region has the DNA TGCAGCGCAGACAGATCCGGGGAGCTGTTTTTT. It specifies CSADRSGELFF.

This chain links TRBV7-9 with TRBJ2-3; TRBD2 matches 7 bases. The length of the CDR3 is 16 residues. Germline CDR1 and CDR2: SEHNR and FQNEAQ (reference sequence). Trimming cost V 4 bases and J 6 bases; bases outside gene matches: 13. The CDR3 sequence: CASSSLFGLGGDTQYF. CDR3 nucleotide sequence: TGTGCCAGCAGCTCCCTATTCGGTCTGGGGGGGGATACGCAGTATTTT.

As to this clonotype: A read error is possible here, since a much larger clone lies one base away. The rearrangement uses TRBV6-5 and TRBJ2-1; D is perhaps TRBD1 or TRBD2 (5 bases each). This CDR3 spans 15 amino acids. Germline values: CDR1 MNHEY, CDR2 SVGAGI. This chain's CDR3 is CANSSFGDGGDEQFF. The DNA for the CDR3 is TGTGCCAACAGTTCATTCGGGGACGGTGGCGATGAGCAGTTCTTC.